In its sample, the clone carrying this T cell receptor (beta chain) was seen many times. These data originate in a study of tumor-infiltrating lymphocytes in oesophageal squamous cell carcinoma. The V end lost 4 bases, the J end lost 3 bases, and 9 bases lay between the germline ends. The length of the CDR3 is 13 residues. Germline V gene data show CDR1 as MNHEY and CDR2 as SVGEGT. MiXCR, run by TCRdb on the PCR reads, gives a single entry per CDR3 protein. The sample holds tens of thousands of distinct CDR3 sequences, under 35% seen once. This TCR derives from a female donor with esophageal squamous cell carcinoma. Sequenced input: esophageal tumor tissue. This sequence joins TRBV6-2 or TRBV6-3 and TRBJ1-1; D gene unclear. The CDR3 reads CASSSRRYTEAFF. Here the CDR3 DNA reads TGTGCCAGCAGTTCTAGGAGGTACACTGAAGCTTTCTTT.